Following are 27 T cell receptor beta chains from one sample sequenced in a study of T cell responses to AZD1222 COVID-19 vaccine. The assay was immunoSEQ multiplex PCR, and TCRdb's table has in-frame clones only and misses some. The top ten clones hold just over 9% of a sample with 150,000 to 180,000 clones, over 80% of them seen once. The sample here was peripheral blood, taken 28 days after the second AZD1222 dose. Receptor source: an adult who received the AZD1222 COVID-19 vaccine.

The chain recombines TRBV6-2 or TRBV6-3 with TRBJ2-1; D perhaps matches TRBD2 (10 bases). Trimming left V 5 bases short and J 8 bases short, with 31 bases between. The CDR3 runs 19 residues. The germline gives CDR1 MNHEY, CDR2 SVGEGT. The CDR3 loop reads CASSNRDRVLLAGDDEQFF. As DNA, the CDR3 is TGTGCCAGCAGTAACCGGGACAGGGTTCTCCTAGCGGGAGATGATGAGCAGTTCTTC.

The gene calls are TRBV11-1 and TRBJ2-7; D could derive from TRBD1 or TRBD2 (5 bases each). The CDR3 extends over 16 amino acids. CDR1 is SGHAT and CDR2 is FQDESV in the germline V gene (reference sequence). Trimming removed 1 base from V and 7 bases from J, with 20 bases in between. The CDR3 DNA reads as TGTGCCAGCAGCTTAGACCTTTCGAGACGGGGCAGAGAGCAGTACTTC. This gives the protein CASSLDLSRRGREQYF.

V gene TRBV19 combines with J gene TRBJ2-7; 8 bases align to TRBD2. The CDR3 consists of 15 residues. The germline gives CDR1 LNHDA, CDR2 SQIVND (reference sequence). V was clipped by 5 bases and J by 4 bases; unmatched bases: 10. The CDR3 protein is CASSATGLGSYEQYF. The CDR3 DNA is TGTGCCAGTAGTGCAACGGGACTAGGATCATACGAGCAGTACTTC.

Concerning this clone: A junction boundary mismatches the germline segment, possibly from a read error. The chain recombines TRBV2 with TRBJ2-3; the match to TRBD2 covers 7 bases. Per germline, CDR1 SNHLY and CDR2 FYNNEI. The CDR3 loop spans 14 amino acids. CDR3 sequence reads: CASSEGAGVDTQYF. The CDR3 coding sequence is TGTGCCAGTAGTGAAGGGGCGGGAGTAGATACGCAGTATTTT.

This clone has more than one count but fewer than ten. The V gene is TRBV28, the J gene TRBJ2-1; 8 bases match TRBD2. Trimming removed 6 bases from V and 9 bases from J; junction bases left unmatched: 10. CDR1 and CDR2 from the germline V gene are MDHEN and SYDVKM. This CDR3 contains 14 residues. CDR3 sequence (DNA): TGTGCCAGCAGGGCACTAGCGGTGCAGGGTGAGCAGTTCTTC. Protein product: CASRALAVQGEQFF.

This sequence joins TRBV11-2 and TRBJ2-7; D not certain. Germline loops: CDR1 SGHAT, CDR2 FQNNGV. The CDR3 covers 12 residues. Trimming cost V 3 bases and J 4 bases, with 7 bases left between them. CDR3: CASSFNYYEQYF. The CDR3 coding sequence is TGTGCCAGCAGCTTTAACTATTACGAGCAGTACTTC.

The chain combines TRBV2 with TRBJ1-2; possible D gene TRBD1, 5 bases. V lost 2 bases to trimming and J lost 8 bases, with 15 bases between them. CDR1 and CDR2 (germline): SNHLY, FYNNEI. This CDR3 has 14 amino acids. The CDR3: CASSEKRDAGGYTF. The CDR3 DNA reads TGTGCCAGCAGTGAAAAGAGGGACGCAGGGGGCTACACCTTC.

This clone has just one count. This chain links TRBV3-1 (or the pseudogene TRBV3-2) with TRBJ1-1; tentative D call: TRBD1 (5 bases). The CDR3 totals 17 residues. Germline V gene lookup returns CDR1 LGHDT and CDR2 YNNKEL (reference sequence). The V end lost 0 bases, the J end lost 5 bases, and 19 bases lay between the germline ends. CDR3 nucleotide sequence: TGTGCCAGCAGCCAAGATCTGAGTTTGACGGGGGGAACTGAAGCTTTCTTT. Amino acids: CASSQDLSLTGGTEAFF.

This sequence joins TRBV19 and TRBJ2-5; 8 bases are a match to TRBD2. There are 19 residues in the CDR3. Germline V gene data show CDR1 as LNHDA and CDR2 as SQIVND (reference sequence). V was clipped by 2 bases and J by 5 bases; unmatched bases: 19. The CDR3 DNA follows: TGTGCCAGTAGTATAACTGTATGGGACTCGGCGAGCGGGGGCGAGACCCAGTACTTC. Protein sequence: CASSITVWDSASGGETQYF.

V and J are TRBV6-5 and TRBJ2-7; the D is unclear. Germline V gene lookup returns CDR1 MNHEY and CDR2 SVGAGI. The CDR3 contains 11 residues. Trimming pared 8 bases from V and 0 bases from J, leaving 5 bases between. The CDR3 here is CASLGSYEQYF. The CDR3 nucleotides are TGTGCCAGCCTCGGCTCCTACGAGCAGTACTTC.

This sequence joins TRBV2 and TRBJ1-2; possible D gene TRBD1, 6 bases. Germline V gene data show CDR1 as SNHLY and CDR2 as FYNNEI. V lost 4 bases to trimming and J lost 4 bases, with 13 bases between them. The CDR3 contains 14 residues. CDR3 region: CASSGDTAGYGYTF. CDR3 sequence (DNA): TGTGCCAGCAGTGGGGACACCGCCGGCTATGGCTACACCTTC.

The chain has TRBV6-2 or TRBV6-3 and TRBJ1-1; D may be TRBD1 (5 bases). CDR1 and CDR2 (germline): MNHEY, SVGEGT. The CDR3 runs to 14 residues. V was shortened by 6 bases and J by 1 base, with 12 bases between the two germline ends. The CDR3 sequence is CASSLHGANTEAFF. Written as DNA, the CDR3 is TGTGCCAGCAGCCTACATGGGGCGAACACTGAAGCTTTCTTT.

V and J are TRBV28 and TRBJ1-6; no definite D call. The length of the CDR3 is 12 residues. V was clipped by 2 bases and J by 8 bases, with 4 bases between them. Germline CDR1 and CDR2: MDHEN and SYDVKM. The CDR3 region is CASSLLDSPLHF. In DNA form, the CDR3 reads TGTGCCAGCAGTTTACTGGATTCACCCCTCCACTTT.

The J gene is TRBJ1-2, the V gene TRBV6-1; D may be TRBD1 (5 bases). This CDR3 region has 14 residues. Germline assignment: CDR1 MNHNS and CDR2 SASEGT. V was trimmed by 1 base and J by 2 bases, leaving 8 bases between them. The CDR3 DNA is TGTGCCAGCAGTGAAGGGGCAGGGAACTATGGCTACACCTTC. Translation: CASSEGAGNYGYTF.

The V and J genes are TRBV27 and TRBJ1-4; D is unresolved. CDR1 is MNHEY and CDR2 is SMNVEV in the germline V gene (reference sequence). The CDR3 has 14 amino acids. Trimming left V 3 bases short and J 1 base short, with 6 bases between. As DNA, the CDR3 is TGTGCCAGCAGTTTGAGAGGAACTAATGAAAAACTGTTTTTT. It specifies CASSLRGTNEKLFF. Full variable domain (outside the CDR3, taken from reference TRBV27 and TRBJ1-4): EAQVTQNPRYLITVTGKKLTVTCSQNMNHEYMSWYRQDPGLGLRQIYYSMNVEVTDKGDVPEGYKVSRKEKRNFPLILESPSPNQTSLYFCASSLRGTNEKLFFGSGTQLSVL.

The chain couples TRBV5-1 to TRBJ2-2, with D possibly TRBD1 on 5 matching bases. The germline V gene encodes CDR1 SGHRS and CDR2 YFSETQ. Between the trimmed V and J ends, which lost 3 bases and 7 bases, there was a span of 13 bases. The CDR3 extends over 14 amino acids. The CDR3 region has the DNA TGCGCCAGCAGCTCCGGAGCAGGGTTCGGGGAGCTGTTTTTT. Protein sequence: CASSSGAGFGELFF.

As for this clone: Because the CDR3's place on the DNA is in doubt, the DNA is left out and the CDR3 is given as listed by TCRdb. The rearrangement links TRBV18 to TRBJ2-7. The CDR3 length equals 14 residues, ends included. The V gene's germline CDR1 is KGHSH and CDR2 LQKENI. Here the CDR3 reads CASSPAVGGGTEYF.

This rearrangement joins TRBV27 to TRBJ1-6, with D perhaps matching TRBD1 (6 bases). CDR3 length: 15 amino acids. Trimming left V 4 bases short and J 9 bases short, with 16 bases between. Germline assignment: CDR1 MNHEY and CDR2 SMNVEV (reference sequence). CDR3 protein: CASSWGRQDSSPLHF. CDR3 coding DNA: TGTGCCAGCAGTTGGGGGAGACAGGATTCTTCACCCCTCCACTTT.

The rearrangement joins TRBV5-6 to TRBJ1-1; D not certain. There are 14 residues in the CDR3. Germline CDR1 and CDR2: SGHDT and YYEEEE. The V gene lost 3 bases and the J gene lost 5 bases, with 14 bases spanning the gap. The CDR3 spells CASSYGPRGTEAFF. In DNA, the CDR3 is TGTGCCAGCAGCTACGGGCCTCGTGGGACTGAAGCTTTCTTT.

This rearrangement joins TRBV18 to TRBJ1-5; D unclear. V was cut by 6 bases and J by 5 bases, with 11 bases left in between. The V gene's germline CDR1 is KGHSH and CDR2 LQKENI. The CDR3 has 13 residues. CDR3 in DNA: TGTGCCAGCTCCATAAACCTTGATCAGCCCCAGCATTTT. It encodes CASSINLDQPQHF.

The J gene is TRBJ1-4, the V gene TRBV28; 7 nucleotides match TRBD1. V shed 5 bases, J shed 10 bases, and the junction held 10 bases outside the gene matches. In germline, CDR1 is MDHEN, CDR2 SYDVKM. The CDR3 contains 14 residues. The CDR3 loop is CASSLTGDEGKLFF. CDR3 in DNA: TGTGCCAGCAGTCTTACAGGGGACGAGGGAAAACTGTTTTTT.

V usage is TRBV10-2 and J usage is TRBJ1-2; tentatively, D is TRBD1 (5 bases). V was shortened by 6 bases and J by 1 base, with 9 bases between the two germline ends. Germline V gene lookup returns CDR1 WSHSY and CDR2 SAAADI. The CDR3 spans 13 residues. CDR3 nucleotides: TGCGCCAGCAGCGCAGGGTTTAACTATGGCTACACCTTC. Protein sequence: CASSAGFNYGYTF.

Comment on this clone: In the same sample, other DNA sequences code for this CDR3. V usage is TRBV30 and J usage is TRBJ1-3; D ambiguous. V dropped 1 base and J dropped 0 bases, with 4 bases sitting between them. The CDR3 sequence is 13 residues long. The V gene's germline CDR1 is GTSNPN and CDR2 SVGIG (reference sequence). The CDR3 loop reads CAWSGGSGNTIYF. The CDR3 DNA sequence: TGTGCCTGGAGTGGAGGCTCTGGAAACACCATATATTTT. The full variable domain, with the rest looked up from reference TRBV30 and TRBJ1-3, is SQTIHQWPATLVQPVGSPLSLECTVEGTSNPNLYWYRQAAGRGLQLLFYSVGIGQISSEVPQNLSASRPQDRQFILSSKKLLLSDSGFYLCAWSGGSGNTIYFGEGSWLTVV.

The rearrangement uses TRBV11-2 and TRBJ2-7; no clear D gene. CDR3 size: 11 residues. V gave up 4 bases and J gave up 10 bases, with 11 bases separating them. CDR1 is SGHAT, CDR2 FQNNGV, per germline. The CDR3 nucleotides are TGTGCCAGCAGCTCATCCTACCCTCAGTACTTC. Protein: CASSSSYPQYF.

The chain carries TRBV7-2 and TRBJ1-4; the D is unclear. The CDR3 length is 14 residues. Trimming left V 2 bases short and J 5 bases short, with 9 bases between. In germline, CDR1 is SGHTA, CDR2 FQGNSA. CDR3 in DNA: TGTGCCAGCAGCTTAAACTCGGGCAATGAAAAACTGTTTTTT. Translation: CASSLNSGNEKLFF.

CDR3 protein: CASSPDRSRDTQYF. In DNA, the CDR3 is TGTGCCAGCAGCCCAGACAGGAGTCGCGATACGCAGTATTTT. J is TRBJ2-3 and V is TRBV7-2; D possibly corresponds to TRBD1 (6 bases). Germline V CDR1 and CDR2: SGHTA, FQGNSA. Deletions cut 5 bases from V and 6 bases from J, with 15 bases between. This CDR3 contains 14 residues.

This chain uses TRBV12-3 or TRBV12-4 with TRBJ2-6, with D maybe TRBD2 (6 bases). The CDR3 spans 13 residues. V lost 11 bases to trimming and J lost 6 bases, with 14 bases between them. In DNA form, the CDR3 reads TGTGCCGCGGGGCACCCAGCGGCCAACGTCCTGACTTTC. This gives the protein CAAGHPAANVLTF.